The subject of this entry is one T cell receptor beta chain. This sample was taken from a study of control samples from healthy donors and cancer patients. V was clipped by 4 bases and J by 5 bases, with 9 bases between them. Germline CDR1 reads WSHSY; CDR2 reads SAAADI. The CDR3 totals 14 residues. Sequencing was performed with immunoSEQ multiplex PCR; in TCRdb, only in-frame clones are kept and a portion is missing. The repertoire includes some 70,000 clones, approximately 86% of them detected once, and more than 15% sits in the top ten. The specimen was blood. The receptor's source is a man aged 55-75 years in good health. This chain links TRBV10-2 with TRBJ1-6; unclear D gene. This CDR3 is CASSAMGNNSPLHF. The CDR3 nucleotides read TGCGCCAGCAGTGCGATGGGGAATAATTCACCCCTCCACTTT.